This T cell receptor (beta chain) was sequenced for a study of blood T cell repertoires in COVID-19. For the study at large: Both acute and convalescent COVID-19 samples were obtained from the United States, Italy and Spain. PBMCs, B-cell-depleted T cells, or T cells were the source of the cDNA or gDNA that made up the material.

Authors' methods: Estimated nucleated cell counts came from reference gene primer amplification. Only in-frame clones appear in the TCRdb table, and some are missing; sequencing was by immunoSEQ multiplex PCR. V and J calls and clone size come straight from that table; D and trimming were deduced from the DNA. The sample has 130,000 to 150,000 clones, roughly 90% seen once. Per germline, CDR1 LNHDA and CDR2 SQIVND (reference sequence). The CDR3 sequence is 15 residues long. J lost 9 bases, V lost 6 bases, and 13 bases had no gene match. The chain joins TRBV19 to TRBJ2-4; 8 bases are a match to TRBD1. The TCR sequence derives from a human donor in a cohort sampled during active COVID-19. Sequenced material: peripheral blood. The CDR3 sequence: CASSRALTGAGIQYF. CDR3 nucleotides: TGTGCCAGTAGCCGAGCCCTGACAGGGGCAGGCATTCAGTACTTC.